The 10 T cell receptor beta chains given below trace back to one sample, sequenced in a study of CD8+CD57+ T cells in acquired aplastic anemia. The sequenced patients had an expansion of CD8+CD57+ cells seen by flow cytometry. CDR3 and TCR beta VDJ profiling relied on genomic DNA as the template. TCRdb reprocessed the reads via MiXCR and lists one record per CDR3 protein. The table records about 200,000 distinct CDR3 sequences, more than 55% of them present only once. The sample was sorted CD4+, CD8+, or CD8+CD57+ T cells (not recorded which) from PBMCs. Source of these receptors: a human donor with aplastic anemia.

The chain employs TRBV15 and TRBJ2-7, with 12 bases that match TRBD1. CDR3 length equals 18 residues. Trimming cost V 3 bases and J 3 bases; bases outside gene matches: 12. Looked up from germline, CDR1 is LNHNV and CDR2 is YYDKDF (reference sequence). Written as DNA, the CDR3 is TGTGCCACCAGCAGCTCCAGGTCGGGACAGGGGGCGAACTACGAGCAGTACTTC. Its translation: CATSSSRSGQGANYEQYF.

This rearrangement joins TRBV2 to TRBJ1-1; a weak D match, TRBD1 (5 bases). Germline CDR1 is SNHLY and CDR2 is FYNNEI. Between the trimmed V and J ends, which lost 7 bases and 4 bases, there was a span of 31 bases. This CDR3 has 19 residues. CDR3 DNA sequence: TGTGCCAGCATCAGGGAACGGCCAGCGCCGGGGGTGTCGCGCACTGAAGCTTTCTTT. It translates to CASIRERPAPGVSRTEAFF.

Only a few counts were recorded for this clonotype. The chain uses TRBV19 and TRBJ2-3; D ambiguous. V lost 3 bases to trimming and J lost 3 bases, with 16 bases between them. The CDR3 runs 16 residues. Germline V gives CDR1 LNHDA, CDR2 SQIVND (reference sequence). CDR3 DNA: TGTGCCAGTAGTATTTCCGTCCAGTCCGAGACAGATACGCAGTATTTT. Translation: CASSISVQSETDTQYF.

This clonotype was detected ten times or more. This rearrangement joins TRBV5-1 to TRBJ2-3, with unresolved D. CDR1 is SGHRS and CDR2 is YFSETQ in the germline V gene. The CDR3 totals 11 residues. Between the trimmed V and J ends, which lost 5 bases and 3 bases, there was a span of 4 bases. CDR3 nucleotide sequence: TGCGCCAGCAGTATGACAGATACGCAGTATTTT. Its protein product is CASSMTDTQYF.

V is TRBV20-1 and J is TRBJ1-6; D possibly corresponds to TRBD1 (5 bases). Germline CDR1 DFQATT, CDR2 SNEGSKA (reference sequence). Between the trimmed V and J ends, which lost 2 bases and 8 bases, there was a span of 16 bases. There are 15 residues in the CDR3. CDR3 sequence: CSARRSAGTHSPLHF. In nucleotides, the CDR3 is TGCAGTGCTAGAAGGTCGGCCGGGACGCATTCACCCCTCCACTTT.

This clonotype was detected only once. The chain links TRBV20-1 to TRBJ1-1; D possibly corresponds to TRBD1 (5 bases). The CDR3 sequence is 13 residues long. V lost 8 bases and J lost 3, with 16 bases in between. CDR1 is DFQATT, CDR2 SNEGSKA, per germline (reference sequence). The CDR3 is CSSRSPGDTEAFF. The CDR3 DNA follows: TGCAGTTCCCGATCTCCGGGGGACACTGAAGCTTTCTTT.

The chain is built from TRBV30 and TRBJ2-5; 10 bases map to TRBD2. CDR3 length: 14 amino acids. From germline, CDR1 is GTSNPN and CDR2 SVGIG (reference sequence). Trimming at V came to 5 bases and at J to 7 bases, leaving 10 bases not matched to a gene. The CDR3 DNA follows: TGTGCCTGGGAGAGCGGGAGGGCCGGTGGGACCCAGTACTTC. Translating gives CAWESGRAGGTQYF.

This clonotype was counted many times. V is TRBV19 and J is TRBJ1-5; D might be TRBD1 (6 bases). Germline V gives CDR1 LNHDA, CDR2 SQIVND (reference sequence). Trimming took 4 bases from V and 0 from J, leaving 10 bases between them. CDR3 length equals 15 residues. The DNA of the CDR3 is TGTGCCAGTAGTACCACAGGGTATAGCAATCAGCCCCAGCATTTT. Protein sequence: CASSTTGYSNQPQHF.

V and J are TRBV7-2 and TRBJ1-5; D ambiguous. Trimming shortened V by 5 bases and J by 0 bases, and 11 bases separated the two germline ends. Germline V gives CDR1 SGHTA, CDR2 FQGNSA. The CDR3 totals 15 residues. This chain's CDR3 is CASSPGFSSNQPQHF. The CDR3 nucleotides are TGTGCCAGCAGCCCCGGTTTCTCTAGCAATCAGCCCCAGCATTTT.

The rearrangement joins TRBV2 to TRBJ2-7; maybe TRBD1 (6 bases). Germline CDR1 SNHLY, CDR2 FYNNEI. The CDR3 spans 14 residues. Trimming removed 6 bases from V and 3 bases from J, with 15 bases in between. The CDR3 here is CASSTGTSFYEQYF. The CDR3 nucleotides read TGTGCCAGCAGCACAGGGACATCCTTCTACGAGCAGTACTTC.